One T cell receptor (beta chain) is described in this entry. The antigen is unknown. This record comes from a study of CD8 T cells in ankylosing spondylitis. MiXCR, run by TCRdb on the 5' RACE reads, gives a single entry per CDR3 protein. Of some 130,000 distinct CDR3 sequences in the sample, roughly an eighth were seen once. Study results and caveats: Typical of ankylosing spondylitis blood, it appeared, was a TCR beta motif of seven to nine highly homologous variants.

CDR1 SNHLY and CDR2 FYNNEI come from the germline V gene. The V and J ends lost 4 bases and 5 bases respectively, with 5 bases between them. The CDR3 totals 11 residues. Sequenced material: blood, either unsorted or a sorted T cell fraction (not recorded which). This TCR was sampled from a female donor with ankylosing spondylitis or in good health (not recorded which). The gene calls are TRBV2 and TRBJ2-5, with unresolved D. CDR3 nucleotide sequence: TGTGCCAGCAGTGTGCGGGAGACCCAGTACTTC. Translation: CASSVRETQYF.